The source of this T cell receptor beta chain is a study of Ad26.COV2.S vaccination and SARS-CoV-2 variants. Study overall: Dosing was one shot or two shots 56 days apart. Study observations and caveats: Researchers cautioned that TCR breadth and depth analyses may have underestimated total T cell responses. The placebo group had lower spike-specific TCR breadth than the vaccine recipients did.

In the case of this clone: The target antigen is unknown.

This CDR3 contains 16 residues. Germline CDR1 is SGHVS and CDR2 is FQNEAQ. V was clipped by 5 bases and J by 0 bases, with 13 bases between them. Measured with immunoSEQ multiplex PCR; TCRdb has only the in-frame clones, and not every one. The sample lists 440,000 or so clones, 90% occurring once. Treatment reported: some 19 received Ad26.COV2.S at low or high dose, single or two shots; 5 received placebo; per-sample allocation not given. Sampling was performed 63 days after the first vaccine or placebo injection. Sequencing was performed on peripheral blood, taken in a trial of Ad26.COV2.S vaccine versus placebo. The chain combines TRBV7-8 with TRBJ1-4; possible D gene TRBD1, 6 bases. The receptor's source is a person aged 18 to 59 who received the Ad26.COV2.S COVID-19 vaccine or a placebo. CDR3 protein: CASSRDRFATNEKLFF. CDR3 in DNA: TGTGCCAGCAGCCGCGACAGGTTCGCAACTAATGAAAAACTGTTTTTT. Combining the CDR3 with reference TRBV7-8 and TRBJ1-4 gives the whole variable domain GAGVSQSPRYKVAKRGQDVALRCDPISGHVSLFWYQQALGQGPEFLTYFQNEAQLDKSGLPSDRFFAERPEGSVSTLKIQRTQQEDSAVYLCASSRDRFATNEKLFFGSGTQLSVL.